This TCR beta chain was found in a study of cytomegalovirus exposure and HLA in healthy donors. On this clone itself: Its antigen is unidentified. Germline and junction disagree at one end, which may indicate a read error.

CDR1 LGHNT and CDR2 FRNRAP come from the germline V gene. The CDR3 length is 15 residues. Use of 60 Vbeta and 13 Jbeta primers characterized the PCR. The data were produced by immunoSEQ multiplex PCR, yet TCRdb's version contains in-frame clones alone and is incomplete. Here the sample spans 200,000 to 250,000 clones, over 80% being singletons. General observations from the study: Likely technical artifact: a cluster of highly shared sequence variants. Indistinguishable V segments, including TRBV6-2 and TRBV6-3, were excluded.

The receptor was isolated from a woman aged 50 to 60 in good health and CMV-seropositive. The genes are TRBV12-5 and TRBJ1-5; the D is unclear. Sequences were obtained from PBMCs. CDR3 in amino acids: CASGLTDTSNQLQHF. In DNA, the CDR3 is TGTGCTAGTGGTTTAACAGATACTAGCAATCAGCTCCAGCATTTT.